The entry that follows covers one TCR beta chain sequence. Its antigen remains unidentified. The source of the sample is a study of somatic mutations in cytotoxic T cells in rheumatoid arthritis. Findings and caveats of the study: Rheumatoid arthritis patients, but not healthy controls, exhibited increasing CD8+ clonality with age. No correction for multiple comparisons was applied to the slight TRBV07 underrepresentation in rheumatoid arthritis patients.

The table came from immunoSEQ multiplex PCR; TCRdb's copy has only in-frame clones and leaves some out. The sample contains 15,000 to 20,000 clones, about four fifths of which appear only once. The CDR3 is 15 residues long. Trimming took off 2 bases at V and 5 bases at J, with 15 bases between the two ends. Germline lookup yields CDR1 MGHDK and CDR2 SYGVNS. The source is a woman aged 50 to 65 in good health. The V gene is TRBV25-1, the J gene TRBJ1-2; D possibly corresponds to TRBD1 (5 bases). The sequenced sample consisted of CD8+ T cells sorted from blood. Here the CDR3 reads CASSERGREDYGYTF. The CDR3 coding sequence is TGTGCCAGCAGTGAAAGGGGCAGGGAGGATTATGGCTACACCTTC.